This T cell receptor beta chain is from a study of PD-L1 blockade in urothelial cancer. In this sample, this clone turned up a few times. Germline CDR1 and CDR2: LNHDA and SQIVND (reference sequence). Trimming took 3 bases from V and 2 from J; bases not matched to a gene: 7. There are 15 residues in the CDR3. Time point specified: peripheral blood 6 weeks after treatment start. Some clones are missing from TCRdb's copy, which holds only in-frame ones; the method was immunoSEQ multiplex PCR. The data hold nearly 50,000 clones, with about four fifths observed a single time. V is TRBV19 and J is TRBJ2-7; 7 nucleotides line up with TRBD1. Sequenced material: PBMCs, taken around atezolizumab (anti-PD-L1) treatment. The source is a man in his sixties or seventies with urothelial cancer. The CDR3 region is CASSIQPGTAYEQYF. For the CDR3, the DNA is TGTGCCAGTAGTATTCAGCCCGGGACAGCCTACGAGCAGTACTTC.